This T cell receptor (beta chain) was obtained from a study of T-cell memory formation after mild COVID-19. The study, taken as a whole, reports: Pre-infection memory contained some responding clones, which suggested that cross-reactive memory had joined.

This clonotype was found a few times. Its antigen remains unidentified. TCRdb re-called the 5' RACE reads with MiXCR, one entry per CDR3 protein. The sample lists under 700,000 distinct CDR3 sequences, around 21% seen once, with 12% in the top ten. The TCR comes from an adult woman who had mild COVID-19 (a few samples of this study predate the infection). Cell type and time point are not known. The sample consisted of PBMCs or a T cell subset sorted from them (not recorded which).

The CDR3 bases are TGTGCCAGCACTCTAGCGGCCAGCTCCTACAATGAGCAGTTCTTC. Amino acids: CASTLAASSYNEQFF. The rearrangement uses TRBV3-1 and TRBJ2-1; 7 positions agree with TRBD2. CDR1 and CDR2 (germline): LGHDT, YNNKEL (reference sequence). The V gene end was trimmed by 7 bases and the J gene end by 0 bases; junction bases not matched to a gene: 6. This CDR3 is built from 15 residues.